The 9 T cell receptor beta chains listed next were all sequenced from one sample in a study of CD8 T cells in ankylosing spondylitis. TCRdb re-called the 5' RACE reads with MiXCR, one entry per CDR3 protein. The sample carries 200,000 to 300,000 distinct CDR3 sequences, roughly 25% recorded once. Sequencing was done on a sample of blood, either unsorted or a sorted T cell fraction (not recorded which). The receptors come from a male donor with ankylosing spondylitis or in good health (not recorded which).

V is TRBV10-3 and J is TRBJ2-5, with D tentatively TRBD1 (5 bases). Trimming shortened V by 2 bases and J by 5 bases, and 9 bases separated the two germline ends. CDR3 length equals 13 residues. The germline gives CDR1 ENHRY, CDR2 SYGVKD. The CDR3 spells CAISEGARETQYF. The CDR3 DNA is TGTGCCATCAGTGAGGGGGCTCGGGAGACCCAGTACTTC.

This clonotype has just a few counts. The gene calls are TRBV5-1 and TRBJ2-3; the D is unclear. V lost 6 bases to trimming and J lost 1 base, with 15 bases between them. This CDR3 contains 15 residues. The germline V gene has CDR1 SGHRS and CDR2 YFSETQ. The CDR3 nucleotides read TGCGCCAGCAACCTAAACCTTGGGGGCACAGATACGCAGTATTTT. Its translation: CASNLNLGGTDTQYF. Together with reference TRBV5-1 and TRBJ2-3, the CDR3 gives the full variable domain: KAGVTQTPRYLIKTRGQQVTLSCSPISGHRSVSWYQQTPGQGLQFLFEYFSETQRNKGNFPGRFSGRQFSNSRSEMNVSTLELGDSALYLCASNLNLGGTDTQYFGPGTRLTVL.

This chain joins TRBV20-1 and TRBJ2-1; TRBD2 is a possible D gene (7 bases). This CDR3 has 15 residues. Looked up from germline, CDR1 is DFQATT and CDR2 is SNEGSKA (reference sequence). V was trimmed by 3 bases and J by 5 bases, leaving 17 bases between them. This CDR3 reads CSASLEGGTHNEQFF. The CDR3 region has the DNA TGCAGTGCTAGTCTCGAGGGGGGGACCCACAATGAGCAGTTCTTC.

There are a few counts of this clonotype. The chain uses TRBV7-9 and TRBJ2-1, with D perhaps TRBD2 (5 bases). Deletions cut 5 bases from V and 9 bases from J, with 14 bases between. This CDR3 comprises 13 residues. Per germline, CDR1 SEHNR and CDR2 FQNEAQ (reference sequence). The CDR3, as DNA: TGTGCCAGCAGCCTACGGGATCGCGGTGAGCAGTTCTTC. It encodes CASSLRDRGEQFF.

The chain couples TRBV15 to TRBJ2-1; D remains unclear. The V gene's germline CDR1 is LNHNV and CDR2 YYDKDF (reference sequence). V was shortened by 1 base and J by 0 bases, with 7 bases between the two germline ends. This CDR3 comprises 15 residues. The CDR3 nucleotides read TGTGCCACCAGCAGAGGGGGTAGCTCCTACAATGAGCAGTTCTTC. Translation gives CATSRGGSSYNEQFF.

The rearrangement uses TRBV12-3 or TRBV12-4 and TRBJ1-1; D is uncertain. V lost 5 bases and J lost 4, with 14 bases in between. The CDR3 loop spans 14 amino acids. The DNA for the CDR3 is TGTGCCAGCAGTCCGCTACGGCGACCCACTGAAGCTTTCTTT. Its protein product is CASSPLRRPTEAFF.

This clonotype has more than one count but fewer than ten. The chain recombines TRBV4-2 with TRBJ2-7; 10 bases agree with TRBD2. This CDR3 comprises 16 residues. Germline lookup yields CDR1 LGHNA and CDR2 YNFKEQ. V lost 1 base, J lost 2 bases, and 5 bases stayed unmatched. The CDR3 nucleotides read TGTGCCAGCAGCCAAGCGACTAGCGGGTCACCCTACGAGCAGTACTTC. The encoded protein is CASSQATSGSPYEQYF.

The gene calls are TRBV29-1 and TRBJ2-3, with TRBD1 matching 7 bases. Trimming took 5 bases from V and 4 from J; bases not matched to a gene: 6. The CDR3 covers 13 residues. The germline CDR1 and CDR2 sequences are SQVTM and ANQGSEA. For the CDR3, the DNA is TGCAGCGTTTCGTACAGGGGAGCAGATACGCAGTATTTT. This codes for CSVSYRGADTQYF.

V and J are TRBV11-2 and TRBJ2-1, with a possible D match to TRBD1 (6 bases). V shed 4 bases and J shed 0 bases, with 16 bases lying between them. CDR1 and CDR2 (germline): SGHAT, FQNNGV. The CDR3 length is 17 residues. The CDR3 DNA reads as TGTGCCAGCAGCTCTCCAAGGACAGTCGGCTCCTACAATGAGCAGTTCTTC. This encodes CASSSPRTVGSYNEQFF.